A selection of T cell receptor beta chains follows, all from one sample in a study of T cells after yellow fever vaccination. Each CDR3 protein is one row after TCRdb ran MiXCR on the 5' RACE reads. The sample carries hundreds of thousands of distinct CDR3 sequences, around 17% recorded once. The sequenced sample was PBMCs, obtained 5 days after the first yellow fever vaccination. The receptors derive from a man aged 18 to 30 who received the YFV17D yellow fever vaccine. Both conserved end residues are part of each CDR3. The order of the fields is J gene, V gene, clone size, CDR3 length, D gene, CDR3 DNA, CDR3 protein. The D gene is left open where the match is weak. Clone size is shown for a subset of rows, as once, few, many or a class of expanded clone.

j_gene: TRBJ2-3
v_gene: TRBV5-5
abundance: few
len: 16
d_gene: .
CDR3nt: TGTGCCAGCAGCTCCTCCCGCGGGGGCCGCACAGATACGCAGTATTTT
CDR3aa: CASSSSRGGRTDTQYF

j_gene: TRBJ1-4
v_gene: TRBV4-1
abundance: few
len: 15
d_gene: .
CDR3nt: TGCGCCAGCAGCCAGTTACAGGGCGGATTTGAAAAACTGTTTTTT
CDR3aa: CASSQLQGGFEKLFF

j_gene: TRBJ1-1
v_gene: TRBV12-3/TRBV12-4
abundance: .
len: 15
d_gene: TRBD1
CDR3nt: TGTGCCAGCAGTTTTAGTTCACAGGGGGGAACTGAAGCTTTCTTT
CDR3aa: CASSFSSQGGTEAFF

j_gene: TRBJ2-1
v_gene: TRBV20-1
abundance: many
len: 15
d_gene: TRBD2
CDR3nt: TGCAGTGAAGCGCCGGGACTAGCGGGGGGAAATGAGCAGTTCTTC
CDR3aa: CSEAPGLAGGNEQFF

j_gene: TRBJ2-4
v_gene: TRBV11-2
abundance: few
len: 13
d_gene: .
CDR3nt: TGTGCCAGCAGAGCAGTAGCCAAAAACATTCAGTACTTC
CDR3aa: CASRAVAKNIQYF

j_gene: TRBJ2-1
v_gene: TRBV9
abundance: .
len: 12
d_gene: .
CDR3nt: TGTGCCAGCAGCGTAGAGTCGTCTGAGCAGTTCTTC
CDR3aa: CASSVESSEQFF

j_gene: TRBJ1-1
v_gene: TRBV29-1
abundance: .
len: 11
d_gene: TRBD1
CDR3nt: TGCAGCGTTCCACAGGGGGAGGGAGCTTTCTTT
CDR3aa: CSVPQGEGAFF

j_gene: TRBJ1-1
v_gene: TRBV12-3/TRBV12-4
abundance: .
len: 15
d_gene: TRBD1
CDR3nt: TGTGCCAGCATCACCCCCCAGGGGGCGGACACTGAAGCTTTCTTT
CDR3aa: CASITPQGADTEAFF

j_gene: TRBJ1-1
v_gene: TRBV18
abundance: few
len: 14
d_gene: .
CDR3nt: TGTGCCAGCTCACCAATGAGGGGGTGGACTGAAGCTTTCTTT
CDR3aa: CASSPMRGWTEAFF

j_gene: TRBJ2-1
v_gene: TRBV7-2
abundance: .
len: 15
d_gene: TRBD1
CDR3nt: TGTGCCAGCAGCACGGGACAGGGGTTTCGCAATGAGCAGTTCTTC
CDR3aa: CASSTGQGFRNEQFF

j_gene: TRBJ1-2
v_gene: TRBV27
abundance: few
len: 16
d_gene: TRBD1
CDR3nt: TGTGCCAGCAGTTCGGGACAGGGACGGAGTAACTATGGCTACACCTTC
CDR3aa: CASSSGQGRSNYGYTF

j_gene: TRBJ1-4
v_gene: TRBV4-1
abundance: few
len: 21
d_gene: .
CDR3nt: TGCGCCAGCAGCCAAGATAGGGGCTTAGGAGGGCCTCTTGCAACTAATGAAAAACTGTTTTTT
CDR3aa: CASSQDRGLGGPLATNEKLFF

j_gene: TRBJ2-5
v_gene: TRBV29-1
abundance: .
len: 14
d_gene: .
CDR3nt: TGCAGCGTCCTAACTTGGGTAGACTACGAGACCCAGTACTTC
CDR3aa: CSVLTWVDYETQYF

j_gene: TRBJ2-5
v_gene: TRBV15
abundance: .
len: 15
d_gene: .
CDR3nt: TGTGCCACCAGCAGTGCCCGGGGGTGGGGAGAGACCCAGTACTTC
CDR3aa: CATSSARGWGETQYF

j_gene: TRBJ2-5
v_gene: TRBV2
abundance: .
len: 14
d_gene: .
CDR3nt: TGTGCCAGCAGTGATCAGTCTGCGGGAGAGACCCAGTACTTC
CDR3aa: CASSDQSAGETQYF

j_gene: TRBJ1-3
v_gene: TRBV4-2
abundance: many
len: 15
d_gene: .
CDR3nt: TGTGCCAGCAGCCAAGATGGAGGTTCTGGAAACACCATATATTTT
CDR3aa: CASSQDGGSGNTIYF

j_gene: TRBJ1-1
v_gene: TRBV20-1
abundance: few
len: 13
d_gene: .
CDR3nt: TGCAGTGCCCCCAGGAGTGGGTCCACTGAAGCTTTCTTT
CDR3aa: CSAPRSGSTEAFF

j_gene: TRBJ1-3
v_gene: TRBV6-2/TRBV6-3
abundance: few
len: 16
d_gene: .
CDR3nt: TGTGCCAGCAGTTTGTCCGGGTTGCCGACTGGAAACACCATATATTTT
CDR3aa: CASSLSGLPTGNTIYF

j_gene: TRBJ2-7
v_gene: TRBV27
abundance: few
len: 14
d_gene: .
CDR3nt: TGTGCCAGCAGTCCACTGGGACCTCAGGGGGAGCAGTACTTC
CDR3aa: CASSPLGPQGEQYF

j_gene: TRBJ2-3
v_gene: TRBV6-1
abundance: few
len: 16
d_gene: TRBD2
CDR3nt: TGTGCCAGCAGTGCAACTCCGGGGGGACGCACAGATACGCAGTATTTT
CDR3aa: CASSATPGGRTDTQYF

j_gene: TRBJ2-2
v_gene: TRBV7-2
abundance: .
len: 14
d_gene: .
CDR3nt: TGTGCCAGCAGCCGAGCAGGGAAAGACGGGGAGCTGTTTTTT
CDR3aa: CASSRAGKDGELFF

j_gene: TRBJ2-2
v_gene: TRBV11-1
abundance: .
len: 19
d_gene: TRBD2
CDR3nt: TGTGCCAGCAGCTGGCGAAAGGGACTAGCGGGGGGAAACACCGGGGAGCTGTTTTTT
CDR3aa: CASSWRKGLAGGNTGELFF

j_gene: TRBJ1-2
v_gene: TRBV28
abundance: few
len: 13
d_gene: .
CDR3nt: TGTGCCAGCAGTTTATGGCCGAACTATGGCTACACCTTC
CDR3aa: CASSLWPNYGYTF

j_gene: TRBJ2-2
v_gene: TRBV5-1
abundance: .
len: 15
d_gene: .
CDR3nt: TGCGCCAGCAGACGCCCGGGGGGCGGCACCGGGGAGCTGTTTTTT
CDR3aa: CASRRPGGGTGELFF

j_gene: TRBJ2-4
v_gene: TRBV9
abundance: .
len: 15
d_gene: .
CDR3nt: TGTGCCAGAAGCGTAGGGGGGGATGCCAAAAACATTCAGTACTTC
CDR3aa: CARSVGGDAKNIQYF

j_gene: TRBJ2-2
v_gene: TRBV5-1
abundance: .
len: 16
d_gene: .
CDR3nt: TGCGCCAGCAGCACCTCGGACAGTTCGAACACCGGGGAGCTGTTTTTT
CDR3aa: CASSTSDSSNTGELFF

j_gene: TRBJ1-1
v_gene: TRBV7-9
abundance: many
len: 13
d_gene: TRBD1
CDR3nt: TGTGCCAGCAGCCGGACAGGGGGCACTGAAGCTTTCTTT
CDR3aa: CASSRTGGTEAFF

j_gene: TRBJ2-2
v_gene: TRBV4-1
abundance: .
len: 16
d_gene: .
CDR3nt: TGCGCCAGCAGCCAAGAAGGAGGGACCGTCGCCGGGGAGCTGTTTTTT
CDR3aa: CASSQEGGTVAGELFF

j_gene: TRBJ1-2
v_gene: TRBV7-2
abundance: .
len: 15
d_gene: TRBD1
CDR3nt: TGTGCCAGCAGCTTAGTTACAGGGGAAAACTATGGCTACACCTTC
CDR3aa: CASSLVTGENYGYTF

j_gene: TRBJ2-7
v_gene: TRBV7-2
abundance: many
len: 15
d_gene: .
CDR3nt: TGTGCCAGCAGCTTAGATAGGGGGGCGCGTTACGAGCAGTACTTC
CDR3aa: CASSLDRGARYEQYF

j_gene: TRBJ1-2
v_gene: TRBV19
abundance: few
len: 12
d_gene: .
CDR3nt: TGTGCCAGTGGGGAGGTTTCTCGAGGCTACACCTTC
CDR3aa: CASGEVSRGYTF

j_gene: TRBJ1-6
v_gene: TRBV20-1
abundance: many
len: 14
d_gene: .
CDR3nt: TGCAGTGCTAGAGATTGGGTACCTAATTCACCCCTCCACTTT
CDR3aa: CSARDWVPNSPLHF

j_gene: TRBJ1-2
v_gene: TRBV20-1
abundance: few
len: 13
d_gene: .
CDR3nt: TGCAGTGCTAGGAAGGATACAACCGATGGCTACACCTTC
CDR3aa: CSARKDTTDGYTF

j_gene: TRBJ2-2
v_gene: TRBV4-3
abundance: few
len: 20
d_gene: .
CDR3nt: TGCGCCAGCAGCCAGGGGGTCAGCGGCACATCCTCTCGAGGGCCCGGGGAGCTGTTTTTT
CDR3aa: CASSQGVSGTSSRGPGELFF

j_gene: TRBJ2-1
v_gene: TRBV6-5
abundance: few
len: 18
d_gene: .
CDR3nt: TGTGCCAGCAGTTACCCCCGGGTAGGCAGGAGCTCCTACAATGAGCAGTTCTTC
CDR3aa: CASSYPRVGRSSYNEQFF

j_gene: TRBJ2-3
v_gene: TRBV7-6
abundance: .
len: 19
d_gene: TRBD2
CDR3nt: TGTGCCAGCAGCTTACGGGAGGGACTAGCGGGGCGATACACAGATACGCAGTATTTT
CDR3aa: CASSLREGLAGRYTDTQYF

j_gene: TRBJ2-5
v_gene: TRBV18
abundance: .
len: 15
d_gene: TRBD1
CDR3nt: TGTGCCAGCTCACCACAGGGGGCCATGCAAGAGACCCAGTACTTC
CDR3aa: CASSPQGAMQETQYF

j_gene: TRBJ2-5
v_gene: TRBV4-1
abundance: .
len: 15
d_gene: TRBD2
CDR3nt: TGCGCCAGCAGCTCCCTAGCGGGGGACCAAGAGACCCAGTACTTC
CDR3aa: CASSSLAGDQETQYF

j_gene: TRBJ1-6
v_gene: TRBV20-1
abundance: few
len: 19
d_gene: TRBD1
CDR3nt: TGCAGTGCTAGAGAACAAGTAAGGACAGGGAGCTCCTATAATTCACCCCTCCACTTT
CDR3aa: CSAREQVRTGSSYNSPLHF

j_gene: TRBJ2-3
v_gene: TRBV7-2
abundance: .
len: 15
d_gene: TRBD2
CDR3nt: TGTGCCAGCAGCTTTATAGCGGGGGCCGGGGATACGCAGTATTTT
CDR3aa: CASSFIAGAGDTQYF

j_gene: TRBJ1-1
v_gene: TRBV20-1
abundance: .
len: 11
d_gene: .
CDR3nt: TGCAGCCAGAGGGAGGGTACTGAAGCTTTCTTT
CDR3aa: CSQREGTEAFF

j_gene: TRBJ2-6
v_gene: TRBV20-1
abundance: few
len: 17
d_gene: TRBD1
CDR3nt: TGCAGTGCCCAGATCCGGGACAGGGGGCGAGGGGCCAACGTCCTGACTTTC
CDR3aa: CSAQIRDRGRGANVLTF

j_gene: TRBJ2-1
v_gene: TRBV6-4
abundance: few
len: 15
d_gene: TRBD2
CDR3nt: TGTGCCAGCAGTAAAACCGGGGGGGCAATGGATGAGCAGTTCTTC
CDR3aa: CASSKTGGAMDEQFF

j_gene: TRBJ1-1
v_gene: TRBV19
abundance: few
len: 15
d_gene: .
CDR3nt: TGTGCCAGTAGTAGACAAGACGGCTTGAACACTGAAGCTTTCTTT
CDR3aa: CASSRQDGLNTEAFF

j_gene: TRBJ1-2
v_gene: TRBV9
abundance: .
len: 16
d_gene: .
CDR3nt: TGTGCCAGCAGCGAGGCCCCCGACATGCTTAACTATGGCTACACCTTC
CDR3aa: CASSEAPDMLNYGYTF

j_gene: TRBJ2-7
v_gene: TRBV6-5
abundance: .
len: 17
d_gene: TRBD2
CDR3nt: TGTGCCAGCAGTTTGGTCGATTGGGTGAGGAACCTACGGGGGGAATACTTC
CDR3aa: CASSLVDWVRNLRGEYF

j_gene: TRBJ2-7
v_gene: TRBV9
abundance: few
len: 14
d_gene: TRBD1
CDR3nt: TGTGCCAGCAGCGAGATGGACAGGGCTTACGAGCAGTACTTC
CDR3aa: CASSEMDRAYEQYF

j_gene: TRBJ2-5
v_gene: TRBV24-1
abundance: once
len: 11
d_gene: .
CDR3nt: TGTGCCACAGCCGCAGGGGAGACCCAGTACTTC
CDR3aa: CATAAGETQYF